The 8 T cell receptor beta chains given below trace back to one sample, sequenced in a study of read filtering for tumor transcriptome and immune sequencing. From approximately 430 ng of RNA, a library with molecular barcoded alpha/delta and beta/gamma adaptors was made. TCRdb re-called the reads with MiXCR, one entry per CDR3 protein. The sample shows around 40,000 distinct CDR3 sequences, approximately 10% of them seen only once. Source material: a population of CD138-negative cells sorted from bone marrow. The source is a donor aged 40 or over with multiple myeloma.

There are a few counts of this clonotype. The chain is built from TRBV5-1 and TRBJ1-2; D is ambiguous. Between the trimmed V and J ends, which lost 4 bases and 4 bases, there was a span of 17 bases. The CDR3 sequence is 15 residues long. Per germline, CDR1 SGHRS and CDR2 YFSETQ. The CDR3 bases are TGCGCCAGCAGCCCCGAGATAGTCGGCTCCTATGGCTACACCTTC. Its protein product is CASSPEIVGSYGYTF.

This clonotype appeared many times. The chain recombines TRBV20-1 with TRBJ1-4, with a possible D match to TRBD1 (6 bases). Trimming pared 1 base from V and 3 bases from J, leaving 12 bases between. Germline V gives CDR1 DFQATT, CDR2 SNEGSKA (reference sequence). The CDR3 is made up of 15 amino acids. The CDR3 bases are TGCAGTGCTAGAGCCAGGGGACGGGCTAATGAAAAACTGTTTTTT. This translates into CSARARGRANEKLFF.

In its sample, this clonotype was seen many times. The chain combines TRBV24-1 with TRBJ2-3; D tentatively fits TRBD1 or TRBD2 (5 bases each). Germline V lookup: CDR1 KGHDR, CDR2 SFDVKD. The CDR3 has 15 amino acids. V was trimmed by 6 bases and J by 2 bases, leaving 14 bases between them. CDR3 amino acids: CATSLGDGYTDTQYF. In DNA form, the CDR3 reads TGTGCCACCAGTTTGGGGGACGGATACACAGATACGCAGTATTTT.

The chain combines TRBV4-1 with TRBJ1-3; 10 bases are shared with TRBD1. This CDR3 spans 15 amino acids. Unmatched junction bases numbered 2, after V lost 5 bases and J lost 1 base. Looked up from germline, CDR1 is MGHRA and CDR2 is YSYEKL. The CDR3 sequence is CASSLDRGSGNTIYF. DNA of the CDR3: TGCGCCAGCAGCTTGGACAGGGGGTCTGGAAACACCATATATTTT.

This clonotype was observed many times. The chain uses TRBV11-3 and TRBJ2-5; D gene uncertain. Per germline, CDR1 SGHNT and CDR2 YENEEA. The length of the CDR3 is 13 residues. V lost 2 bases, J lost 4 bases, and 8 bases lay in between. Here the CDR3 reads CASSLPPIETQYF. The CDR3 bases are TGTGCCAGCAGCTTACCTCCGATAGAGACCCAGTACTTC.

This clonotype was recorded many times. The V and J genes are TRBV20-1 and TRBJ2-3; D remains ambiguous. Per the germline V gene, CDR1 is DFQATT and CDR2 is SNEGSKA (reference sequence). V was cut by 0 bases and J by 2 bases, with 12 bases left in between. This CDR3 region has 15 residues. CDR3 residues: CSARDGSTTTDTQYF. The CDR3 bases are TGCAGTGCTAGAGATGGTTCCACCACCACAGATACGCAGTATTTT.

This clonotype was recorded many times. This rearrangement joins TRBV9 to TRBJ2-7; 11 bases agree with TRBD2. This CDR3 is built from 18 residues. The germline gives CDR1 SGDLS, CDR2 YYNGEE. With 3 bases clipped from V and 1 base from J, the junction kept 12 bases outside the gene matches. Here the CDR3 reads CASSAGASGGPTSYEQYF. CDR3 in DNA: TGTGCCAGCAGCGCTGGGGCTAGCGGGGGGCCGACTTCCTACGAGCAGTACTTC.

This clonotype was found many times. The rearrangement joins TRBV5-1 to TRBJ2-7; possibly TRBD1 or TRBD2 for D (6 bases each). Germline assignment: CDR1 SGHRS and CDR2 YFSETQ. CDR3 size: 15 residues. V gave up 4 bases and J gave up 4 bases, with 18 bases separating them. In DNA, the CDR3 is TGCGCCAGCAGCAAGGTAGCGGACAGTTCGTACGAGCAGTACTTC. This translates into CASSKVADSSYEQYF.